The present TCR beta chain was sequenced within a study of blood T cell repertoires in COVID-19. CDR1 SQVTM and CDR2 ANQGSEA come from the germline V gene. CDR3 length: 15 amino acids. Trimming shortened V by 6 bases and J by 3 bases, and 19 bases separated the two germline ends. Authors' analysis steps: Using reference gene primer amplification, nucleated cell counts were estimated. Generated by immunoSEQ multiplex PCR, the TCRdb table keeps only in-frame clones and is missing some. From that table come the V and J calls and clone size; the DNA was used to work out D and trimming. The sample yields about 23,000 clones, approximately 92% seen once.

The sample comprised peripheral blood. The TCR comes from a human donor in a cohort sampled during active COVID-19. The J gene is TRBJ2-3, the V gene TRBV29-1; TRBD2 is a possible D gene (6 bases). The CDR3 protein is CSVLLAGKWTDTQYF. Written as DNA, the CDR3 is TGCAGCGTCTTGTTGGCGGGGAAGTGGACAGATACGCAGTATTTT.